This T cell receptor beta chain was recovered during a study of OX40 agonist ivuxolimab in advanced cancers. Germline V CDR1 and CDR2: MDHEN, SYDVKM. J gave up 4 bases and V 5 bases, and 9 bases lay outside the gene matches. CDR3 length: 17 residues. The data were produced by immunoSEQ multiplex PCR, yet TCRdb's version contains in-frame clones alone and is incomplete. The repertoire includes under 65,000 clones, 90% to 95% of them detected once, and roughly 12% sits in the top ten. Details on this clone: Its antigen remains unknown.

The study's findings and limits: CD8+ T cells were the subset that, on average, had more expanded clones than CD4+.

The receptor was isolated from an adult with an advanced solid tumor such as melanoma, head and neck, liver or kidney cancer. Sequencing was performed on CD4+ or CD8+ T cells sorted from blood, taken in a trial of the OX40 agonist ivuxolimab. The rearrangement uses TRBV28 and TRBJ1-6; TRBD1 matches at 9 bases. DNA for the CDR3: TGTGCCAGCAGTCCCGGACAGGGGAAGAGGTATAATTCACCCCTCCACTTT. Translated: CASSPGQGKRYNSPLHF.